Following are 8 T cell receptor beta chains from one sample sequenced in a study of cytomegalovirus exposure and HLA in healthy donors. PCR was performed using 60 Vbeta and 13 Jbeta primers. Produced via immunoSEQ multiplex PCR; TCRdb's table is partial and in-frame only. Of about 150,000 clones listed, more than 75% are singletons. The sequencing input was PBMCs. The receptors were gathered from a man younger than 40 in good health and CMV-seropositive.

The chain recombines TRBV29-1 with TRBJ1-5; a weak D match, TRBD1 (5 bases). The CDR3 consists of 18 residues. Germline loops: CDR1 SQVTM, CDR2 ANQGSEA. Trimming shortened V by 7 bases and J by 4 bases, and 29 bases separated the two germline ends. The CDR3 sequence: CSGHRPRVSGLGNQPQHF. Here the CDR3 DNA reads TGCAGCGGGCATAGGCCCAGGGTTTCAGGTTTGGGAAATCAGCCCCAGCATTTT.

CDR3: CARTVRRRETQYF. The CDR3 region has the DNA TGTGCCAGGACTGTGCGGAGGAGGGAGACCCAGTACTTC. V and J are TRBV28 and TRBJ2-5; tentative D call: TRBD2 (5 bases). The germline V gene has CDR1 MDHEN and CDR2 SYDVKM. This CDR3 comprises 13 residues. The V end was cut by 9 bases, the J end by 5 bases, with 16 bases between.

A note on this clone: The sample has other DNA sequences that encode this CDR3 too. The chain has TRBV11-2 and TRBJ2-7; 7 bases match TRBD1. CDR3 length equals 14 residues. The germline V gene has CDR1 SGHAT and CDR2 FQNNGV. The V and J ends lost 0 bases and 3 bases, in that order; junction bases with no gene match: 2. CDR3 in DNA: TGTGCCAGCAGCTTAGAGGCAGGGGGCTACGAGCAGTACTTC. Protein product: CASSLEAGGYEQYF. Full variable domain (remainder filled in from reference TRBV11-2 and TRBJ2-7): EAGVAQSPRYKIIEKRQSVAFWCNPISGHATLYWYQQILGQGPKLLIQFQNNGVVDDSQLPKDRFSAERLKGVDSTLKIQPAKLEDSAVYLCASSLEAGGYEQYFGPGTRLTVT.

V is TRBV13 and J is TRBJ1-2; D gene ambiguous. CDR1 is PRHDT and CDR2 is FYEKMQ in the germline V gene (reference sequence). V lost 5 bases and J lost 1, with 26 bases in between. The CDR3 extends over 19 amino acids. This chain's CDR3 is CASSGEMTLGPTVNYGYTF. The CDR3 DNA follows: TGTGCCAGCAGCGGGGAGATGACTCTAGGCCCCACTGTTAACTATGGCTACACCTTC. Full variable domain (remainder filled in from reference TRBV13 and TRBJ1-2): AAGVIQSPRHLIKEKRETATLKCYPIPRHDTVYWYQQGPGQDPQFLISFYEKMQSDKGSIPDRFSAQQFSDYHSELNMSSLELGDSALYFCASSGEMTLGPTVNYGYTFGSGTRLTVV.

V and J are TRBV19 and TRBJ2-3, with 8 bases identical to TRBD1. CDR1 and CDR2 from the germline V gene are LNHDA and SQIVND (reference sequence). The CDR3 totals 14 residues. V shed 6 bases and J 6 bases; nucleotides not matched to a gene: 8. The CDR3 here is CASSRDRSLDTQYF. The DNA of the CDR3 is TGTGCCAGTAGCCGGGACAGGTCCTTGGATACGCAGTATTTT.

The genes are TRBV28 and TRBJ1-4; 8 bases are shared with TRBD1. J lost 0 bases, V lost 3 bases, and 3 bases had no gene match. The CDR3 is made up of 16 amino acids. The germline CDR1 and CDR2 sequences are MDHEN and SYDVKM. CDR3 coding DNA: TGTGCCAGCAGTTTCCAGGGGGCAGCAACTAATGAAAAACTGTTTTTT. This encodes CASSFQGAATNEKLFF.

The chain uses TRBV30 and TRBJ2-5; the D gene is possibly TRBD2 (6 bases). CDR3 size: 14 residues. Germline lookup yields CDR1 GTSNPN and CDR2 SVGIG (reference sequence). The V end lost 2 bases, the J end lost 6 bases, and 16 bases lay between the germline ends. This CDR3 is CAWSTRLEGKTQYF. CDR3 DNA: TGTGCCTGGAGTACGCGACTAGAAGGAAAGACCCAGTACTTC.

The chain carries TRBV23-1 and TRBJ2-7; 8 bases align to TRBD1. TRBV23-1 is annotated as an ORF whose role is uncertain. The junction had 17 bases not matched to a gene; V was cut back by 5 bases and J by 5 bases. This CDR3 has 17 amino acids. The CDR3 protein is CASSTPPDRAICHEQYF. The CDR3 DNA reads TGCGCCAGCAGTACCCCCCCGGACAGGGCTATTTGTCACGAGCAGTACTTC.